This TCR beta chain appears in the sequencing data of a study of blood T cell repertoires in COVID-19. Study-wide background: Acute-phase and convalescent COVID-19 samples originated in the United States, Italy and Spain.

Assignment of participants to cohorts was predicated upon participant-reported clinical history. Authors' methods: Using reference gene primer amplification, nucleated cell counts were estimated. Libraries were prepared by immunoSEQ multiplex PCR; TCRdb keeps only in-frame clonotypes and omits some of them. The V and J calls and the clone size are those of that table, but D and trimming were determined from the DNA. Of approximately 250,000 clones listed, 80% to 90% are singletons. With respect to this clone: The same CDR3 is also encoded by other DNA sequences in this sample.

The receptor was isolated from a woman between 40 and 55 years old who had been exposed to COVID-19. The sample consisted of PBMCs or T cells enriched from blood (not recorded which).

CDR3 sequence (DNA): TGTGCCAGCAGTCCCGGGACAGGGTCCTACAATGAGCAGTTCTTC. Amino acids: CASSPGTGSYNEQFF. The chain recombines TRBV27 with TRBJ2-1; 9 bases agree with TRBD1. Germline CDR1 MNHEY, CDR2 SMNVEV (reference sequence). The CDR3 runs 15 residues. With 5 bases clipped from V and 1 base from J, the junction kept 3 bases outside the gene matches.